This T cell receptor (beta chain) was captured in a study of T cells in Graves' hyperthyroidism and ophthalmopathy. The study, taken as a whole, reports: Model predictions of ophthalmopathy came a median 6.5 months before onset.

RNA transcripts were the template for amplifying TCR beta CDR3 regions. In the first-round RT-PCR of the TCR CDR3, the HTBI primer set was used. TCRdb reprocessed the multiplex PCR reads with MiXCR, giving one entry per CDR3 protein. Among hundreds of thousands of distinct CDR3 sequences listed, about 14% were seen once. The ends were cut back, 4 bases at V and 4 bases at J, with 13 bases in the middle. The CDR3 is made up of 14 amino acids. Germline V gene data show CDR1 as SEHNR and CDR2 as FQNEAQ (reference sequence). Patients were aged 18 to 65, had disease duration under 2 months, and had newly diagnosed hyperthyroidism. Uncontrolled infection, other autoimmune disease, pregnancy and lactation each barred patients from inclusion. The diagnostic basis comprised clinical symptoms, serum thyroxine and TRAb, thyroid ultrasound and orbital computed tomography. This clonotype appeared many times. Its cognate antigen is unknown.

J is TRBJ1-1 and V is TRBV7-9, with D possibly TRBD1 on 5 matching bases. The receptor was isolated from a woman younger than 30 with Graves' hyperthyroidism. Sequencing used blood. As DNA, the CDR3 is TGTGCCAGCAGCTACCAGACAGAATTCACTGAAGCTTTCTTT. It encodes CASSYQTEFTEAFF.